The 25 T cell receptor beta chains below come from one sample, sequenced in a study of cytomegalovirus exposure and HLA in healthy donors. The PCR employed 60 Vbeta primers together with 13 Jbeta primers. Data came from immunoSEQ multiplex PCR; TCRdb stores just in-frame clones and leaves some out. Among about 150,000 clones listed, 75% to 85% were seen once. Sequenced: PBMCs. The receptors originated from a man aged 45-60 years in good health and CMV-seropositive.

This chain connects TRBV4-1 to TRBJ1-5, with D perhaps matching TRBD1 (6 bases). Germline V gene sequence: CDR1 MGHRA, CDR2 YSYEKL. Deletions cut 1 base from V and 8 bases from J, with 15 bases between. CDR3 length: 15 amino acids. CDR3 in amino acids: CASSQGGPGSKPQHF. DNA for the CDR3: TGCGCCAGCAGCCAAGGGGGGCCAGGGAGTAAGCCCCAGCATTTT.

This chain connects TRBV19 to TRBJ2-1; 11 bases are a match to TRBD2. Per germline, CDR1 LNHDA and CDR2 SQIVND (reference sequence). V gave up 1 base and J gave up 7 bases; unmatched junction bases: 0. CDR3 length: 14 amino acids. The CDR3 loop reads CASSIGLAGNEQFF. The CDR3, as DNA: TGTGCCAGTAGTATAGGACTAGCGGGGAATGAGCAGTTCTTC. The full variable domain, its missing parts supplied by reference TRBV19 and TRBJ2-1, is DGGITQSPKYLFRKEGQNVTLSCEQNLNHDAMYWYRQDPGQGLRLIYYSQIVNDFQKGDIAEGYSVSREKKESFPLTVTSAQKNPTAFYLCASSIGLAGNEQFFGPGTRLTVL.

The chain recombines TRBV2 with TRBJ2-3; the D is unclear. V was clipped by 3 bases and J by 2 bases, with 9 bases between them. Germline CDR1 SNHLY, CDR2 FYNNEI. CDR3 length: 14 residues. CDR3 coding DNA: TGTGCCAGCAGTGATCGACAAATCACAGATACGCAGTATTTT. Translating it yields CASSDRQITDTQYF.

The CDR3 protein is CASSRPPDRLNQPQHF. The CDR3 DNA is TGTGCCAGCAGTCGTCCTCCGGACAGGTTAAATCAGCCCCAGCATTTT. The chain employs TRBV28 and TRBJ1-5; 7 bases agree with TRBD1. With V trimmed by 5 bases and J by 4 bases, 11 bases remained unmatched. In germline, CDR1 is MDHEN, CDR2 SYDVKM. There are 16 residues in the CDR3.

The CDR3 loop is CATSIDEIAGGMAQETQYF. The CDR3 bases are TGTGCCACCAGCATAGACGAAATAGCGGGAGGGATGGCTCAAGAGACCCAGTACTTC. V usage is TRBV15 and J usage is TRBJ2-5; 11 bases are shared with TRBD2. Germline assignment: CDR1 LNHNV and CDR2 YYDKDF (reference sequence). V dropped 4 bases and J dropped 2; count of bases not matched to a gene: 15. This CDR3 has 19 residues.

The CDR3, as DNA: TGTGCCAGCAGCCCTAGACAGGGCGCGGGGGATACGCAGTATTTT. Translating gives CASSPRQGAGDTQYF. The chain uses TRBV6-6 and TRBJ2-3; D possibly corresponds to TRBD1 (7 bases). V was trimmed by 6 bases and J by 6 bases, leaving 19 bases between them. CDR1 is MNHNY and CDR2 is SVGAGI in the germline V gene (reference sequence). The length of the CDR3 is 15 residues.

The sample holds one count of this clone. V gene TRBV7-9 combines with J gene TRBJ2-2, with TRBD2 identical over 8 bases. Germline V lookup: CDR1 SEHNR, CDR2 FQNEAQ (reference sequence). With V trimmed by 3 bases and J by 8 bases, 8 bases remained unmatched. CDR3 length: 15 residues. Here the CDR3 DNA reads TGTGCCAGCAGCTTTTTAGCGGGGCCGGCGGGGGAGCTGTTTTTT. Translated: CASSFLAGPAGELFF.

This clone occurred a few times. This chain uses TRBV15 with TRBJ1-3; a possible D gene is TRBD1 (6 bases). Germline loops: CDR1 LNHNV, CDR2 YYDKDF (reference sequence). The CDR3 is made up of 17 amino acids. Trimming removed 1 base from V and 4 bases from J, with 17 bases in between. As DNA, the CDR3 is TGTGCCACCAGCAGAGGACCCGGGACACCGAGCGGAAACACCATATATTTT. Its protein is CATSRGPGTPSGNTIYF.

The gene calls are TRBV5-4 and TRBJ2-7, with 13 positions matching TRBD2. The germline gives CDR1 SGHNT, CDR2 YYREEE (reference sequence). V trimming: 0 bases; J trimming: 9 bases; junction bases outside the gene matches: 9. This CDR3 contains 16 residues. Written as DNA, the CDR3 is TGTGCCAGCAGCTTGGATTCAACTAGCGGGAGGGCCGGGCAGTACTTC. Translation: CASSLDSTSGRAGQYF.

V and J are TRBV6-5 and TRBJ1-3; D is uncertain. The germline CDR1 and CDR2 sequences are MNHEY and SVGAGI. V shed 6 bases and J shed 0 bases, with 12 bases lying between them. The CDR3 has 15 residues. The DNA for the CDR3 is TGTGCCAGCAGCATAGACACGAGCTCTGGAAACACCATATATTTT. This codes for CASSIDTSSGNTIYF.

V gene TRBV29-1 combines with J gene TRBJ1-1; a weak D match, TRBD1 (6 bases). Per the germline V gene, CDR1 is SQVTM and CDR2 is ANQGSEA. V lost 5 bases, J lost 4 bases, and 11 bases lay in between. CDR3 length: 12 residues. The CDR3 sequence: CSVWGPSTEAFF. For the CDR3, the DNA is TGCAGCGTTTGGGGGCCGAGCACTGAAGCTTTCTTT.

As concerns this clone: Other DNA variants within this sample encode the same CDR3. The chain has TRBV13 and TRBJ2-5, with D perhaps TRBD2 (6 bases). V dropped 0 bases and J dropped 5 bases, with 13 bases sitting between them. The CDR3 is 15 amino acids. Germline assignment: CDR1 PRHDT and CDR2 FYEKMQ (reference sequence). CDR3 region: CASSLGGLGGETQYF. The CDR3 DNA reads as TGTGCCAGCAGCTTAGGGGGGCTAGGAGGGGAGACCCAGTACTTC.

This clone was seen a handful of times. This chain connects TRBV28 to TRBJ1-2, with a weak D call TRBD1 (5 bases). The CDR3 consists of 15 residues. CDR1 and CDR2 (germline): MDHEN, SYDVKM. The V gene lost 3 bases and the J gene lost 8 bases, with 19 bases spanning the gap. The CDR3 sequence: CASSFSPPGINGYTF. The CDR3 bases are TGTGCCAGCAGTTTTTCCCCGCCAGGGATAAACGGCTACACCTTC.

The gene calls are TRBV21-1 and TRBJ2-1; no check of the table's D call, TRBD1, against the DNA was made. TRBV21-1 is a recognized pseudogene. This CDR3 is built from 15 residues. Here the CDR3 DNA reads TGTGCCAGCAGCAAGGGACAGGGTCCCTACAATGAGCAGTTCTTC. Translating it yields CASSKGQGPYNEQFF.

The V gene is TRBV4-1, the J gene TRBJ2-5; D call uncertain. Germline CDR1 MGHRA, CDR2 YSYEKL. Trimming removed 0 bases from V and 4 bases from J, with 12 bases in between. The CDR3 is 15 residues long. The CDR3: CASSQDRVVAETQYF. The CDR3 nucleotides read TGCGCCAGCAGCCAAGATCGAGTAGTAGCAGAGACCCAGTACTTC.

The chain couples TRBV5-4 to TRBJ2-5; D perhaps matches TRBD1 (6 bases). CDR1 is SGHNT and CDR2 is YYREEE in the germline V gene (reference sequence). The CDR3 spans 14 residues. V was pared by 0 bases and J by 3 bases, with 9 bases between. As DNA, the CDR3 is TGTGCCAGCAGCTTGGGGACAGTTAAAGAGACCCAGTACTTC. Translated: CASSLGTVKETQYF. Looking up the rest from reference TRBV5-4 and TRBJ2-5 gives the full variable domain: ETGVTQSPTHLIKTRGQQVTLRCSSQSGHNTVSWYQQALGQGPQFIFQYYREEENGRGNFPPRFSGLQFPNYSSELNVNALELDDSALYLCASSLGTVKETQYFGPGTRLLVL.

Only a few counts were recorded for this clone. The CDR3 region has the DNA TGTGCCAGCTCACCGGAGGGAGAAGCCAAAAACATTCAGTACTTC. Protein product: CASSPEGEAKNIQYF. The chain joins TRBV18 to TRBJ2-4; D may be TRBD2 (6 bases). Deletions cut 3 bases from V and 0 bases from J, with 9 bases between. The CDR3 loop spans 15 amino acids. CDR1 is KGHSH and CDR2 is LQKENI in the germline V gene.

V gene TRBV9 combines with J gene TRBJ2-1; TRBD2 aligns across 15 bases. CDR3 length: 17 amino acids. The V gene end was trimmed by 0 bases and the J gene end by 7 bases; junction bases not matched to a gene: 5. CDR1 is SGDLS, CDR2 YYNGEE, per germline. The CDR3 region is CASSVVGLAGGRNEQFF. The CDR3 DNA reads TGTGCCAGCAGCGTAGTTGGACTAGCGGGAGGGCGGAATGAGCAGTTCTTC.

J is TRBJ2-4 and V is TRBV12-5; TRBD2 might be the D (5 bases). The CDR3 has 18 residues. CDR1 LGHNT and CDR2 FRNRAP come from the germline V gene. Deletions cut 4 bases from V and 0 bases from J, with 19 bases between. The chain's CDR3 is CASGSNHLAGLAKNIQYF. The CDR3 DNA reads as TGTGCTAGTGGTTCGAACCACCTGGCGGGTTTAGCCAAAAACATTCAGTACTTC. The full variable domain, its missing parts supplied by reference TRBV12-5 and TRBJ2-4, is DARVTQTPRHKVTEMGQEVTMRCQPILGHNTVFWYRQTMMQGLELLAYFRNRAPLDDSGMPKDRFSAEMPDATLATLKIQPSEPRDSAVYFCASGSNHLAGLAKNIQYFGAGTRLSVL.

V usage is TRBV30 and J usage is TRBJ1-5, with TRBD1 identical over 7 bases. Looked up from germline, CDR1 is GTSNPN and CDR2 is SVGIG (reference sequence). J gave up 5 bases and V 4 bases, and 11 bases lay outside the gene matches. CDR3 length: 15 residues. CDR3 protein: CAWKGKTGLYQPQHF. In DNA, the CDR3 is TGTGCCTGGAAGGGAAAGACAGGGCTCTATCAGCCCCAGCATTTT.

The genes are TRBV21-1 and TRBJ2-1; TRBD2 was called by the table and not checked on the DNA. TRBV21-1 is a recognized pseudogene. The CDR3 contains 15 residues. The CDR3 sequence is CASSYRAGGPNEQFF. The CDR3 DNA reads TGTGCCAGCTCCTACAGAGCGGGAGGGCCCAATGAGCAGTTCTTC.

V gene TRBV5-1 combines with J gene TRBJ2-5; 11 nucleotides align to TRBD1. Germline CDR1 is SGHRS and CDR2 is YFSETQ. The CDR3 covers 15 residues. V shed 2 bases, J shed 4 bases, and the junction held 4 bases outside the gene matches. The chain's CDR3 is CASSFMGQGGETQYF. DNA for the CDR3: TGCGCCAGCAGCTTTATGGGACAGGGGGGAGAGACCCAGTACTTC.

V usage is TRBV10-2 and J usage is TRBJ2-1, with a possible D match to TRBD1 (5 bases). From germline, CDR1 is WSHSY and CDR2 SAAADI. The CDR3 covers 14 residues. V lost 2 bases to trimming and J lost 3 bases, with 8 bases between them. The CDR3 spells CASSEGQLYNEQFF. In DNA form, the CDR3 reads TGCGCCAGCAGTGAGGGACAACTCTACAATGAGCAGTTCTTC.

This clone was detected only a few times. V gene TRBV18 combines with J gene TRBJ2-7; 9 bases are a match to TRBD1. The CDR3 runs to 14 residues. V shed 8 bases and J 3 bases; nucleotides not matched to a gene: 8. The V gene's germline CDR1 is KGHSH and CDR2 LQKENI. CDR3: CASRTGQGIYEQYF. For the CDR3, the DNA is TGTGCCAGCCGTACCGGACAGGGGATCTACGAGCAGTACTTC. Drawing the rest from reference TRBV18 and TRBJ2-7, the complete variable domain is NAGVMQNPRHLVRRRGQEARLRCSPMKGHSHVYWYRQLPEEGLKFMVYLQKENIIDESGMPKERFSAEFPKEGPSILRIQQVVRGDSAAYFCASRTGQGIYEQYFGPGTRLTVT.

This chain uses TRBV28 with TRBJ1-3, with D hard to call. This CDR3 contains 13 residues. Trimming removed 1 base at V and 9 bases at J, with 10 bases between. Germline V gives CDR1 MDHEN, CDR2 SYDVKM. The DNA for the CDR3 is TGTGCCAGCAGTTTATCCCCTCGAGGCACCATATATTTT. Translation gives CASSLSPRGTIYF.